Included here is one T cell receptor (beta chain) sequence, with context. The antigen is undetermined. This CDR3 region has 15 residues. V lost 4 bases to trimming and J lost 2 bases; unmatched junction nucleotides: 8. Germline CDR1 and CDR2: SGHDT and YYEEEE. The entry originates in a study of cytomegalovirus exposure and HLA in healthy donors. The overall study: Unique TCRs from HLA-typed donors, 75 million to 100 million of them, were held in an early data release.

13 Jbeta primers and 60 Vbeta primers were used for the PCR. The repertoire was sequenced with immunoSEQ multiplex PCR; TCRdb's copy has only in-frame clones and lacks some. The table includes under 90,000 clones, 65% to 70% detected once. Findings and caveats of the study: Certain indistinguishable V segments, among them TRBV6-2 and TRBV6-3, were excluded.

The V call is TRBV5-6, the J call TRBJ2-7; the match to TRBD2 covers 8 bases. Material for sequencing was PBMCs. This clonotype originated in a man aged 40-49 years in good health and CMV-seropositive. The CDR3 sequence is CASSPEAGVAYEQYF. CDR3 nucleotides: TGTGCCAGCAGCCCCGAAGCGGGGGTTGCCTACGAGCAGTACTTC. Supplemented by reference TRBV5-6 and TRBJ2-7, the full variable domain reads DAGVTQSPTHLIKTRGQQVTLRCSPKSGHDTVSWYQQALGQGPQFIFQYYEEEERQRGNFPDRFSGHQFPNYSSELNVNALLLGDSALYLCASSPEAGVAYEQYFGPGTRLTVT.